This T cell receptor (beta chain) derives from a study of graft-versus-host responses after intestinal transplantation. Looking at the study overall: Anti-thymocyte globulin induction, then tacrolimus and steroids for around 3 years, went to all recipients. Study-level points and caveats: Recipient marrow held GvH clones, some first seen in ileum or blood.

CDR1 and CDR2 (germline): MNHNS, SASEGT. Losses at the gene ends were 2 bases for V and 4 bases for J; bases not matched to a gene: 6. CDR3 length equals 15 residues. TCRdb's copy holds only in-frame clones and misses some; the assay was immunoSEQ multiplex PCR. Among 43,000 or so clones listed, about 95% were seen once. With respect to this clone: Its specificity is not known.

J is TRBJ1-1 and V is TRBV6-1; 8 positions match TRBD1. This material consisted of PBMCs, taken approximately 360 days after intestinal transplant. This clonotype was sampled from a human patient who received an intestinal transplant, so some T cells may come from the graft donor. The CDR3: CASSEYRQGSTEAFF. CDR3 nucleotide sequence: TGTGCCAGCAGTGAATACCGACAGGGGTCCACTGAAGCTTTCTTT.